Reported below is one TCR beta chain. This record comes from a study of blood T cells in healthy people across ages. Germline values: CDR1 SGHAT, CDR2 FQNNGV. The ends lost 1 base at V and 9 bases at J; junction bases unmatched: 2. This CDR3 has 14 amino acids. The use of a sample-barcoded 5' primer and a J-beta primer mix characterized a second PCR of about 6 to 11 cycles. TCRdb redid the calling of the 5' RACE reads with MiXCR, one entry per CDR3 protein. The sample has around 1,000,000 distinct CDR3 sequences, approximately 26% seen once. These data were likewise used in another study, on T cells of mothers and their children.

The sample was blood. The gene calls are TRBV11-2 and TRBJ1-6; TRBD1 matches at 8 bases. The receptor comes from a girl aged 2-9 years in good health. The CDR3 here is CASSLGGTGSPLHF. DNA of the CDR3: TGTGCCAGCAGCTTAGGGGGGACAGGTTCACCCCTCCACTTT.